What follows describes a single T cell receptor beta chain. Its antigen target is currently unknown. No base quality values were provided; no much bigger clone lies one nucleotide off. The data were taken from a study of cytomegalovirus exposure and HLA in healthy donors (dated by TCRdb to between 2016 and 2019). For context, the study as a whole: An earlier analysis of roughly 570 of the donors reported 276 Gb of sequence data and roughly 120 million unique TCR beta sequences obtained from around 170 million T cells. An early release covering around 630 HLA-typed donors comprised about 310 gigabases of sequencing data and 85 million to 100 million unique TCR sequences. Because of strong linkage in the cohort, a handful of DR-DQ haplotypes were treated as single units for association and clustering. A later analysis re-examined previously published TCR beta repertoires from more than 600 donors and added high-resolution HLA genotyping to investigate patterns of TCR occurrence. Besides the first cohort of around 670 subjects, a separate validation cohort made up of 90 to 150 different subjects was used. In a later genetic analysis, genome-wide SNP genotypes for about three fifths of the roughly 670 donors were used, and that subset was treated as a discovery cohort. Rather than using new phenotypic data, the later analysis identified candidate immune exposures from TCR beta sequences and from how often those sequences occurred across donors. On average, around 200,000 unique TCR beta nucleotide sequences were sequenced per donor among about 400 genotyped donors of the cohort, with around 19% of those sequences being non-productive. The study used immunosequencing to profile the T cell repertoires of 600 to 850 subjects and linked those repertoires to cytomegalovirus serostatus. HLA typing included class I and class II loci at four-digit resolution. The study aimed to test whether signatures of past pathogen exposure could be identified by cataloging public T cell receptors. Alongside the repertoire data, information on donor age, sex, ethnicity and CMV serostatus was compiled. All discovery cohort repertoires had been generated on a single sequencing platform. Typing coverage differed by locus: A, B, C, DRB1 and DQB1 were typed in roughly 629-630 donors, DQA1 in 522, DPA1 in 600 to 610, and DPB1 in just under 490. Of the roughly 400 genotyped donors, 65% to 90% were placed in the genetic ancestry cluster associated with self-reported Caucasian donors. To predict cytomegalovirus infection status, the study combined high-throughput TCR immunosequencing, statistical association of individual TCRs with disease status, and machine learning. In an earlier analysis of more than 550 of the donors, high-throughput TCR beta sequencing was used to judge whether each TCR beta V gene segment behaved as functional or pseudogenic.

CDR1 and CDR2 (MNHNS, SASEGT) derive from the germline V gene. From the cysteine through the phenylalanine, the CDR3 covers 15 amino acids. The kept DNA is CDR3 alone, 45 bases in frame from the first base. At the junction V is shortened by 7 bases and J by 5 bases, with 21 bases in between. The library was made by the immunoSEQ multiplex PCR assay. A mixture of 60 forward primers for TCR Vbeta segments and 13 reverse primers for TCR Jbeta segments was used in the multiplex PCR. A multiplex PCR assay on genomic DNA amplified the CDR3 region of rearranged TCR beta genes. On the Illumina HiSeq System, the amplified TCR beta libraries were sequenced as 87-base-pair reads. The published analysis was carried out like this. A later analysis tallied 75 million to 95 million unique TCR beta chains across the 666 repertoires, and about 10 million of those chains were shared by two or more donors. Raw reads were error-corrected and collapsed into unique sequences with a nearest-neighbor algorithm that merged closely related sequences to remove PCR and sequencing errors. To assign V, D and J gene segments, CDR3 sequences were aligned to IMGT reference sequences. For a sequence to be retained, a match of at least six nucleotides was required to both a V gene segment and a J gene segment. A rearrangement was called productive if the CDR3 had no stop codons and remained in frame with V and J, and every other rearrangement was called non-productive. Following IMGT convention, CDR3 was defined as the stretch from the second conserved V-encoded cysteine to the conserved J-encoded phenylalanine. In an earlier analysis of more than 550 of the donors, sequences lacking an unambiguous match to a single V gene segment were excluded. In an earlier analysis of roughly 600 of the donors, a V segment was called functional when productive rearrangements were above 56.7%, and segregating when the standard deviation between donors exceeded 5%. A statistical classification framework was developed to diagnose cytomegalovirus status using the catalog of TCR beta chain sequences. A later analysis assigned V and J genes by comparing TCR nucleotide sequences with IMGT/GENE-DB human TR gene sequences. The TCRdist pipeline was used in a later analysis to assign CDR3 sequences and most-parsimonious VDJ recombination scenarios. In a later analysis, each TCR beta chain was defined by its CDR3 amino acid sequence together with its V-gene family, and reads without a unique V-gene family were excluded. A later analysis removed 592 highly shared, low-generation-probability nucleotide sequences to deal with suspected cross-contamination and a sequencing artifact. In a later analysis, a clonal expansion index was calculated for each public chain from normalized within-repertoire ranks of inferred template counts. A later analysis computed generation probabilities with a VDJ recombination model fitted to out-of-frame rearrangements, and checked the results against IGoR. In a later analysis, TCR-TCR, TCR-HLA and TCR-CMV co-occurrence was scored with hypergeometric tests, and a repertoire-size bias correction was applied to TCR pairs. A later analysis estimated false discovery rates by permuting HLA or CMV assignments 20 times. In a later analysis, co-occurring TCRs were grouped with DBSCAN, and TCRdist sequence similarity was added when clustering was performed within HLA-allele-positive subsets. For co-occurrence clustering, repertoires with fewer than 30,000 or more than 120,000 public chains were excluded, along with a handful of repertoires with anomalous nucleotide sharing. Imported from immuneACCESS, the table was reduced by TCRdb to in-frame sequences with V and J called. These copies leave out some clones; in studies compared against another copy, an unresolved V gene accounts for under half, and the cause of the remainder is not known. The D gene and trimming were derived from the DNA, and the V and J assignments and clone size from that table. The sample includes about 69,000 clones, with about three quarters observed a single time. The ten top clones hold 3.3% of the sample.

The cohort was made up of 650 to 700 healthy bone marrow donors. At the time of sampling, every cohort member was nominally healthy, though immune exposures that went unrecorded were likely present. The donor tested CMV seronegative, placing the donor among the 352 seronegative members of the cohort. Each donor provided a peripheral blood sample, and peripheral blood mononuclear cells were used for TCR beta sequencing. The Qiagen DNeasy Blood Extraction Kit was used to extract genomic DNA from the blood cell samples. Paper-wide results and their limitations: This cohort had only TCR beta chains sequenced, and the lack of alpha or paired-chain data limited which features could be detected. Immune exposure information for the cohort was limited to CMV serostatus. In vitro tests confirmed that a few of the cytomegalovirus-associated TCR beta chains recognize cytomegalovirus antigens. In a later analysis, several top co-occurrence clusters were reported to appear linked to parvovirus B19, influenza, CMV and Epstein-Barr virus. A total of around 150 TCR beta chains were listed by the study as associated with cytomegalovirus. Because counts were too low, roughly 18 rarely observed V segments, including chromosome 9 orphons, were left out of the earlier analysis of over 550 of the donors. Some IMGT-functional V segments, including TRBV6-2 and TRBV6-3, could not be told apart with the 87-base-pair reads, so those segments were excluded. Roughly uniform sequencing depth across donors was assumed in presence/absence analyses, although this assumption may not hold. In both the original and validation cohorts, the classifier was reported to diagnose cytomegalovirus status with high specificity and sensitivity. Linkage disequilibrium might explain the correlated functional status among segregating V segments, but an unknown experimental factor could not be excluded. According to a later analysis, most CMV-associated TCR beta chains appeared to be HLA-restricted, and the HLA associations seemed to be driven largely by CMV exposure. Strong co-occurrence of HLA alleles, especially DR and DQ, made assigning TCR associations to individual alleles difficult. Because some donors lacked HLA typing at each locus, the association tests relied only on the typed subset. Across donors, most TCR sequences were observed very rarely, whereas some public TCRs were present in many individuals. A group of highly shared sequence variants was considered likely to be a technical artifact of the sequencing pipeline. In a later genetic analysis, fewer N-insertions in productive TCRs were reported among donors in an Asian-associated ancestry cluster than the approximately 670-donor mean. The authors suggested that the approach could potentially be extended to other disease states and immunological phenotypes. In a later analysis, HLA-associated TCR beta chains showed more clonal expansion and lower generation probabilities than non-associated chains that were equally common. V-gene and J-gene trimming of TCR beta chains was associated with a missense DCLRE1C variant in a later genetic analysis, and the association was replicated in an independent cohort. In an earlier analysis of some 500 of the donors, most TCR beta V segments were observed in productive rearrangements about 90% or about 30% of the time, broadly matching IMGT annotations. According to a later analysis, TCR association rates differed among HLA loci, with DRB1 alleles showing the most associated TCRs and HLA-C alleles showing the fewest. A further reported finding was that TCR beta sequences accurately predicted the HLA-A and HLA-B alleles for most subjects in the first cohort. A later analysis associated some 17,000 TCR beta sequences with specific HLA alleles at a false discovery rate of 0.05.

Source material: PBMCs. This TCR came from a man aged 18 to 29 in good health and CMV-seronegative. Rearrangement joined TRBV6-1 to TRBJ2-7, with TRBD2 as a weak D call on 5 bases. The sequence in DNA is TGTGCCAGCAATCTCGGACGGACTTTTCGGGACGAGCAGTACTTC. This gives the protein CASNLGRTFRDEQYF.